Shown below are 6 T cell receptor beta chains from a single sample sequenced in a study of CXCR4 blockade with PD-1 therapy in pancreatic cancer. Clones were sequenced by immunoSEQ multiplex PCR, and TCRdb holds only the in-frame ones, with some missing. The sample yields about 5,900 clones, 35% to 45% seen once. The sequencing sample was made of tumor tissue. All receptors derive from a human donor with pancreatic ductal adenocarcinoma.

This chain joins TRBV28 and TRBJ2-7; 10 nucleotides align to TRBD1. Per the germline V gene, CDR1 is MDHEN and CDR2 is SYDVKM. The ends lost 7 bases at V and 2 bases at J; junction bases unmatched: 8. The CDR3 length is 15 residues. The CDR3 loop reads CASTPGQGETYEQYF. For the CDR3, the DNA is TGTGCCAGCACCCCCGGACAGGGGGAAACCTACGAGCAGTACTTC.

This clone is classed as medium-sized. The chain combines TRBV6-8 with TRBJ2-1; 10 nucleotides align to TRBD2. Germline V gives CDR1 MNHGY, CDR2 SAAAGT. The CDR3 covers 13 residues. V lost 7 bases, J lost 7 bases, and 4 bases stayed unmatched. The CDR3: CASIFSGRNEQFF. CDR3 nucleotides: TGTGCCAGCATCTTTAGCGGGAGGAATGAGCAGTTCTTC.

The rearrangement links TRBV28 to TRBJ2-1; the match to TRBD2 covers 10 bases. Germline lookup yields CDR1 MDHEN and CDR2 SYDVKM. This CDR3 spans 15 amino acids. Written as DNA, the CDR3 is TGTGCGAGCTCTATAGTACTAGCGGGGAACAATGAGCAGTTCTTC. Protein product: CASSIVLAGNNEQFF.

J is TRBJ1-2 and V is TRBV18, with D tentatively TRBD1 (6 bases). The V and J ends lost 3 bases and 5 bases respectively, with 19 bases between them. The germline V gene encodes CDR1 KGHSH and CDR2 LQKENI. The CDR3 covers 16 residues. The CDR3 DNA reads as TGTGCCAGCTCACCGGACAGTCTTAACCTAGGGTATGGCTACACCTTC. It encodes CASSPDSLNLGYGYTF.

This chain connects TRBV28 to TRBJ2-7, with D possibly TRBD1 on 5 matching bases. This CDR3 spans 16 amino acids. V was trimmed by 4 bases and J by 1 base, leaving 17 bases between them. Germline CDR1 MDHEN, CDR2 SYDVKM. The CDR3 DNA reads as TGTGCCAGCAGTTCGCCCCGAATGACAGCTTCCTACGAGCAGTACTTC. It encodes CASSSPRMTASYEQYF.

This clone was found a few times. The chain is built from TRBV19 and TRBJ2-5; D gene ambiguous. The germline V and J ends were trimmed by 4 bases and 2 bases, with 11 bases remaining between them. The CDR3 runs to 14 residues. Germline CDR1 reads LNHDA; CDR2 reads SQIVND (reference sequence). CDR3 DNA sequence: TGTGCCAGTAGTACGCGTGAAGGACAAGAGACCCAGTACTTC. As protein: CASSTREGQETQYF.